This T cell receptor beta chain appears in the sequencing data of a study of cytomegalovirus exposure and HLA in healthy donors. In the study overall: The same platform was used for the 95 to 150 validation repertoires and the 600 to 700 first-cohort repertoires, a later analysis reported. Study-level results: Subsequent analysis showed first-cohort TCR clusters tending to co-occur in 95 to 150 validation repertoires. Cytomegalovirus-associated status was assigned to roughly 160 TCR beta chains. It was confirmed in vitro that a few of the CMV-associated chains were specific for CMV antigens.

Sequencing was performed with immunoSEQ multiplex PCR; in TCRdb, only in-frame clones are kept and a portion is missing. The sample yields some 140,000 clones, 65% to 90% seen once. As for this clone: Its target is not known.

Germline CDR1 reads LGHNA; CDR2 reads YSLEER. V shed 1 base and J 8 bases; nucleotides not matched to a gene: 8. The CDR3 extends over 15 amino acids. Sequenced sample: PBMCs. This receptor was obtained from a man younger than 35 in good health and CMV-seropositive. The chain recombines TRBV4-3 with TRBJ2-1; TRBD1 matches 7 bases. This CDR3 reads CASSQGTGLGDEQFF. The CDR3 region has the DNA TGCGCCAGCAGCCAAGGGACAGGCCTTGGGGATGAGCAGTTCTTC.